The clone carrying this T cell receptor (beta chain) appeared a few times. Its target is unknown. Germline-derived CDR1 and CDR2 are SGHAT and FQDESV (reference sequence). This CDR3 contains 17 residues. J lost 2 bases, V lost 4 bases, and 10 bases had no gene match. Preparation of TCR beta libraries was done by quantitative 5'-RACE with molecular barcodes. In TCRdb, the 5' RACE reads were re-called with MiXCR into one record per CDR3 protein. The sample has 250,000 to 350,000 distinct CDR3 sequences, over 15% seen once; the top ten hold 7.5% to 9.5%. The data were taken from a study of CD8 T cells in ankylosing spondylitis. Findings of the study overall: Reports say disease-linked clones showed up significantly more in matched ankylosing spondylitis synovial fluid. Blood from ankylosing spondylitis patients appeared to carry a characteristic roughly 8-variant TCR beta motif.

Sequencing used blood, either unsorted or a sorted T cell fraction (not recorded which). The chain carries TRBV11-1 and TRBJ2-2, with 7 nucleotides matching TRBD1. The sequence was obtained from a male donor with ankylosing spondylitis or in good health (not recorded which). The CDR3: CASSSLMTGFNTGELFF. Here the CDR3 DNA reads TGTGCCAGCAGCTCGCTCATGACAGGGTTCAACACCGGGGAGCTGTTTTTT.